These 27 T cell receptor beta chains came from one sample sequenced in a study of PD-L1 blockade in urothelial cancer. The time point denotes: peripheral blood 6 weeks after treatment start. Sequenced by immunoSEQ multiplex PCR; TCRdb stores in-frame clones only, minus some. The sample contains some 110,000 clones, around 93% of which appear only once. The sequencing used PBMCs, collected around atezolizumab (anti-PD-L1) treatment. These receptors were taken from a man in his sixties with urothelial cancer.

V is TRBV6-5 and J is TRBJ2-2; possibly TRBD1 for D (6 bases). V was clipped by 2 bases and J by 6 bases, with 7 bases between them. Germline V gene data show CDR1 as MNHEY and CDR2 as SVGAGI. This CDR3 has 13 residues. The DNA of the CDR3 is TGTGCCAGCAGTTACAGGGGGTCCGGGGAGCTGTTTTTT. It encodes CASSYRGSGELFF.

The chain joins TRBV15 to TRBJ1-6; the D is unclear. V was pared by 0 bases and J by 9 bases, with 12 bases between. Germline assignment: CDR1 LNHNV and CDR2 YYDKDF (reference sequence). The CDR3 consists of 15 residues. The CDR3 bases are TGTGCCACCAGCAGAGAAGGCGGCTCGTCTTCACCCCTCCACTTT. Residues: CATSREGGSSSPLHF.

The chain is built from TRBV5-1 and TRBJ1-1; 7 nucleotides align to TRBD1. Germline lookup yields CDR1 SGHRS and CDR2 YFSETQ. Trimming at V came to 1 base and at J to 5 bases, leaving 5 bases not matched to a gene. The CDR3 is made up of 14 amino acids. The chain's CDR3 is CASSLRGGRTEAFF. The DNA for the CDR3 is TGCGCCAGCAGCTTGCGAGGGGGCCGGACTGAAGCTTTCTTT.

The chain carries TRBV5-4 and TRBJ2-5; TRBD2 might be the D (6 bases). CDR3 length: 17 amino acids. Per the germline V gene, CDR1 is SGHNT and CDR2 is YYREEE (reference sequence). The germline V and J ends were trimmed by 6 bases and 5 bases, with 26 bases remaining between them. CDR3 nucleotide sequence: TGTGCCAGCACCCACACGGGCTTATTTCAGGCGGGGGAGACCCAGTACTTC. Translation: CASTHTGLFQAGETQYF.

J is TRBJ1-4 and V is TRBV10-3, with D possibly matching TRBD1 (5 bases). Germline V gene lookup returns CDR1 ENHRY and CDR2 SYGVKD. The CDR3 runs 14 residues. The germline V and J ends were trimmed by 6 bases and 8 bases, with 16 bases remaining between them. CDR3 DNA: TGTGCCATCAGCCCGGGGGGAAGAGAGGAAAAACTGTTTTTT. It is translated as CAISPGGREEKLFF.

The V and J genes are TRBV6-1 and TRBJ2-3, with 10 bases that match TRBD2. The V segment lost 4 bases and the J segment 0 bases; nucleotides outside the gene matches: 10. The germline CDR1 and CDR2 sequences are MNHNS and SASEGT. This CDR3 spans 18 amino acids. CDR3 DNA: TGTGCCAGCAGTGGGTCCTGGGAAGCGGGGGGGAGCACAGATACGCAGTATTTT. Its protein product is CASSGSWEAGGSTDTQYF.

V is TRBV5-6 and J is TRBJ2-7, with D perhaps matching TRBD2 (6 bases). The CDR3 is made up of 14 amino acids. Trimming shortened V by 3 bases and J by 5 bases, and 15 bases separated the two germline ends. The germline V gene encodes CDR1 SGHDT and CDR2 YYEEEE. The CDR3 is CASSWRAMEHEQYF. The CDR3 nucleotides are TGTGCCAGCAGCTGGAGGGCGATGGAACACGAGCAGTACTTC. The entire variable domain, with the rest obtained from reference TRBV5-6 and TRBJ2-7, is as follows: DAGVTQSPTHLIKTRGQQVTLRCSPKSGHDTVSWYQQALGQGPQFIFQYYEEEERQRGNFPDRFSGHQFPNYSSELNVNALLLGDSALYLCASSWRAMEHEQYFGPGTRLTVT.

The genes are TRBV5-1 and TRBJ2-3; the D gene is possibly TRBD2 (6 bases). The germline gives CDR1 SGHRS, CDR2 YFSETQ. CDR3 length: 15 residues. Deletions cut 0 bases from V and 5 bases from J, with 13 bases between. DNA of the CDR3: TGCGCCAGCAGCTTGGCGCCTAGCGTGAAAGATACGCAGTATTTT. Translated: CASSLAPSVKDTQYF.

The chain has TRBV18 and TRBJ1-5, with a possible D match to TRBD1 (5 bases). This CDR3 comprises 17 residues. Germline V gene data show CDR1 as KGHSH and CDR2 as LQKENI. V was pared by 0 bases and J by 4 bases, with 16 bases between. This CDR3 reads CASSPPTAGDRNQPQHF. The CDR3 DNA reads TGTGCCAGCTCACCACCCACTGCGGGGGATAGGAATCAGCCCCAGCATTTT.

CDR3 amino acids: CASSNTGGSGYTF. The CDR3 DNA reads as TGTGCCAGCAGTAACACAGGGGGGAGTGGCTACACCTTC. This sequence joins TRBV6-6 and TRBJ1-2, with 8 bases identical to TRBD1. Losses at the gene ends were 5 bases for V and 7 bases for J; bases not matched to a gene: 6. The CDR3 runs to 13 residues. Germline V lookup: CDR1 MNHNY, CDR2 SVGAGI (reference sequence).

In this sample, this clone turned up once. The chain has TRBV5-1 and TRBJ1-4; 10 bases are shared with TRBD1. Germline trimming cut 7 bases from V and 7 bases from J; bases unmatched to any gene: 10. CDR1 and CDR2 (germline): SGHRS, YFSETQ. CDR3 length equals 15 residues. The CDR3 DNA reads as TGCGCCAGCGCAGACTCCGGGACAGGGGTTGAAAAACTGTTTTTT. It specifies CASADSGTGVEKLFF.

The chain carries TRBV6-1 and TRBJ2-5; D uncertain. Germline-derived CDR1 and CDR2 are MNHNS and SASEGT. This CDR3 region has 15 residues. V lost 1 base, J lost 2 bases, and 11 bases lay in between. The CDR3 region has the DNA TGTGCCAGCAGTGAAGGGCGACTGATTCAAGAGACCCAGTACTTC. Translating gives CASSEGRLIQETQYF.

This clone occurred a few times. The CDR3 nucleotides are TGTGCCAGGGCAGGGGCGCATTTT. The encoded protein is CARAGAHF. The chain has TRBV19 and TRBJ1-5; TRBD1 is a possible D gene (6 bases). V lost 9 bases to trimming and J lost 15 bases, with 9 bases between them. Germline lookup yields CDR1 LNHDA and CDR2 SQIVND (reference sequence). The CDR3 has 8 residues.

The chain employs TRBV4-3 and TRBJ1-2; 10 bases agree with TRBD1. V trimming: 6 bases; J trimming: 6 bases; junction bases outside the gene matches: 10. The germline gives CDR1 LGHNA, CDR2 YSLEER. The CDR3 runs to 15 residues. The CDR3 loop reads CASSRTAGQGNGYTF. The CDR3 nucleotides read TGCGCCAGCAGTCGTACTGCGGGACAGGGGAATGGCTACACCTTC.

This clone was recorded once. The chain joins TRBV11-2 to TRBJ2-7; D is possibly TRBD2 (6 bases). V lost 6 bases and J 4 bases, leaving 16 bases between the germline ends. The CDR3 has 14 amino acids. CDR1 and CDR2 from the germline V gene are SGHAT and FQNNGV. Written as DNA, the CDR3 is TGTGCCAGCAGGATGAATTCTGGGGGGTACGAGCAGTACTTC. Its protein is CASRMNSGGYEQYF.

The chain uses TRBV7-9 and TRBJ2-5; no firm D call. Looked up from germline, CDR1 is SEHNR and CDR2 is FQNEAQ (reference sequence). The CDR3 extends over 13 amino acids. Between the trimmed V and J ends, which lost 5 bases and 2 bases, there was a span of 9 bases. CDR3 amino acids: CASSDLVQETQYF. CDR3 DNA sequence: TGTGCCAGCAGCGACCTAGTTCAAGAGACCCAGTACTTC.

The chain recombines TRBV5-1 with TRBJ2-7, with 7 nucleotides matching TRBD2. The germline gives CDR1 SGHRS, CDR2 YFSETQ. The CDR3 has 13 amino acids. The junction had 7 bases not matched to a gene; V was cut back by 4 bases and J by 6 bases. DNA of the CDR3: TGCGCCAGCAGCCTCACGCCGGGGGGCGAGCAGTACTTC. It specifies CASSLTPGGEQYF.

With respect to this clone: The identical CDR3 is also encoded by other nucleotide sequences in the sample. V is TRBV19 and J is TRBJ2-2, with 10 bases fitting TRBD2. Germline lookup yields CDR1 LNHDA and CDR2 SQIVND (reference sequence). CDR3 size: 14 residues. The CDR3 DNA reads as TGTGCAACTAGAGCGGGGGGGGACACCGGGGAGCTGTTTTTT. Residues: CATRAGGDTGELFF.

This chain connects TRBV27 to TRBJ1-1; 8 bases line up with TRBD1. With V trimmed by 0 bases and J by 0 bases, 6 bases remained unmatched. Germline loops: CDR1 MNHEY, CDR2 SMNVEV (reference sequence). The CDR3 sequence is 17 residues long. This chain's CDR3 is CASSLSGAGGMNTEAFF. DNA of the CDR3: TGTGCCAGCAGTTTATCTGGGGCAGGGGGCATGAACACTGAAGCTTTCTTT.

The chain links TRBV2 to TRBJ1-1; no clear D gene. Germline V gene sequence: CDR1 SNHLY, CDR2 FYNNEI. Deletions cut 5 bases from V and 8 bases from J, with 12 bases between. The CDR3 totals 12 residues. CDR3 protein: CASSPWTGEAFF. The DNA of the CDR3 is TGTGCCAGCAGTCCTTGGACTGGGGAAGCTTTCTTT.

V and J are TRBV4-2 and TRBJ2-2, with 10 nucleotides matching TRBD1. The CDR3 totals 16 residues. Germline lookup yields CDR1 LGHNA and CDR2 YNFKEQ. The junction had 4 bases not matched to a gene; V was cut back by 1 base and J by 5 bases. The CDR3 spells CASSQVWTGGTGELFF. The CDR3 region has the DNA TGTGCCAGCAGCCAAGTTTGGACAGGGGGAACCGGGGAGCTGTTTTTT.

V usage is TRBV4-3 and J usage is TRBJ2-7; the D is unclear. CDR1 and CDR2 from the germline V gene are LGHNA and YSLEER. The length of the CDR3 is 13 residues. The V and J ends lost 0 bases and 3 bases respectively, with 6 bases between them. The CDR3: CASSQDENYEQYF. CDR3 nucleotide sequence: TGCGCCAGCAGCCAAGATGAGAACTACGAGCAGTACTTC.

The gene calls are TRBV11-2 and TRBJ2-3; 7 bases fit TRBD1. The CDR3 consists of 15 residues. The germline V gene has CDR1 SGHAT and CDR2 FQNNGV. V lost 5 bases, J lost 4 bases, and 9 bases stayed unmatched. In DNA form, the CDR3 reads TGTGCCAGCAGCGTCTACAGGGGAAGCGCAGATACGCAGTATTTT. This codes for CASSVYRGSADTQYF.

V and J are TRBV19 and TRBJ2-3; TRBD2 agrees at 11 bases. Germline V lookup: CDR1 LNHDA, CDR2 SQIVND (reference sequence). The V segment lost 7 bases and the J segment 11 bases; nucleotides outside the gene matches: 8. The CDR3 loop spans 13 amino acids. In nucleotides, the CDR3 is TGTGCCAGTACTGTAGCGGGGGGGGCCAGGCAGTATTTT. Its protein product is CASTVAGGARQYF. The variable domain in full, completed from reference TRBV19 and TRBJ2-3, reads DGGITQSPKYLFRKEGQNVTLSCEQNLNHDAMYWYRQDPGQGLRLIYYSQIVNDFQKGDIAEGYSVSREKKESFPLTVTSAQKNPTAFYLCASTVAGGARQYFGPGTRLTVL.

The chain uses TRBV10-3 and TRBJ2-3; TRBD1 aligns across 8 bases. Germline CDR1 ENHRY, CDR2 SYGVKD. Losses at the gene ends were 5 bases for V and 2 bases for J; bases not matched to a gene: 6. This CDR3 is 15 amino acids long. The CDR3 DNA follows: TGTGCCATCAGTCTCAGGGGGCGCGACACAGATACGCAGTATTTT. Translated: CAISLRGRDTDTQYF.

This chain uses TRBV19 with TRBJ2-2, with 7 nucleotides matching TRBD1. The CDR3 runs to 14 residues. V lost 9 bases to trimming and J lost 0 bases; unmatched junction nucleotides: 4. Germline V gene lookup returns CDR1 LNHDA and CDR2 SQIVND (reference sequence). CDR3 in DNA: TGTGCCAGCCGACAGGGCACGAACACCGGGGAGCTGTTTTTT. This translates into CASRQGTNTGELFF.

This clone was counted a single time. The rearrangement uses TRBV19 and TRBJ1-2; 11 bases are shared with TRBD1. The CDR3 has 14 residues. Unmatched junction bases numbered 2, after V lost 3 bases and J lost 5 bases. CDR1 is LNHDA, CDR2 SQIVND, per germline (reference sequence). CDR3 nucleotide sequence: TGTGCCAGTAGTATCGGACAGGGGGCATATGGCTACACCTTC. Its protein is CASSIGQGAYGYTF. The full variable domain, its missing parts supplied by reference TRBV19 and TRBJ1-2, is DGGITQSPKYLFRKEGQNVTLSCEQNLNHDAMYWYRQDPGQGLRLIYYSQIVNDFQKGDIAEGYSVSREKKESFPLTVTSAQKNPTAFYLCASSIGQGAYGYTFGSGTRLTVV.